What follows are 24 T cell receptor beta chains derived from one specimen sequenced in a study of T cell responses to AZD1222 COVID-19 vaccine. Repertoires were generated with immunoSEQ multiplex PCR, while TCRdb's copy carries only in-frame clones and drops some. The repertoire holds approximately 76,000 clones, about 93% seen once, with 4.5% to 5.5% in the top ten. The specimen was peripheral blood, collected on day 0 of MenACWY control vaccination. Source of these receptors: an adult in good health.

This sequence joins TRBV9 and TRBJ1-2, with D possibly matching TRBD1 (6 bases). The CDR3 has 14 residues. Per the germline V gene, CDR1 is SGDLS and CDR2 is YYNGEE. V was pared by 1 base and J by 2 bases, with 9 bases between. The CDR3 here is CASSVSGDNYGYTF. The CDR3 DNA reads TGTGCCAGCAGCGTATCAGGGGACAACTATGGCTACACCTTC.

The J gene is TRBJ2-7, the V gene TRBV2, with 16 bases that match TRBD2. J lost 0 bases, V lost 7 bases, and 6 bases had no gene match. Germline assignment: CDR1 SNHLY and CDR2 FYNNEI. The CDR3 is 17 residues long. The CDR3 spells CASTKGTSGRGSYEQYF. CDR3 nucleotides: TGTGCCAGCACCAAGGGGACTAGCGGGAGGGGCTCCTACGAGCAGTACTTC. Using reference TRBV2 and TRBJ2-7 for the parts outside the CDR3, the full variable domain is EPEVTQTPSHQVTQMGQEVILRCVPISNHLYFYWYRQILGQKVEFLVSFYNNEISEKSEIFDDQFSVERPDGSNFTLKIRSTKLEDSAMYFCASTKGTSGRGSYEQYFGPGTRLTVT.

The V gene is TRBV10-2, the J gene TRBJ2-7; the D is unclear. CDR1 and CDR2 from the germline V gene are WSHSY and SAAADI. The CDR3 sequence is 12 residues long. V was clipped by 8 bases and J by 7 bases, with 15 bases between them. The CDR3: CASEDHLREQYF. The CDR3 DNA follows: TGCGCCAGCGAAGACCATCTACGAGAGCAGTACTTC.

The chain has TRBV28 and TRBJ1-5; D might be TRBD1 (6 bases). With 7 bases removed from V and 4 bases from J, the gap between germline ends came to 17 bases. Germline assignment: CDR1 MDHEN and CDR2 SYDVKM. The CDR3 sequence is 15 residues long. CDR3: CASIPGAGLNQPQHF. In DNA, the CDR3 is TGTGCCAGCATCCCGGGGGCAGGGCTGAATCAGCCCCAGCATTTT.

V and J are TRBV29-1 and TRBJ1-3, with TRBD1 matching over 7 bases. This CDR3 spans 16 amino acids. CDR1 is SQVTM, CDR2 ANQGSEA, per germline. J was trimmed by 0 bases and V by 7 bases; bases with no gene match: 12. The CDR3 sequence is CSAQGTASSSGNTIYF. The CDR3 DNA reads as TGCAGCGCCCAAGGGACAGCTTCTTCCTCTGGAAACACCATATATTTT. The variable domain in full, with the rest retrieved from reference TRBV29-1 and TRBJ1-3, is SAVISQKPSRDICQRGTSLTIQCQVDSQVTMMFWYRQQPGQSLTLIATANQGSEATYESGFVIDKFPISRPNLTFSTLTVSNMSPEDSSIYLCSAQGTASSSGNTIYFGEGSWLTVV.

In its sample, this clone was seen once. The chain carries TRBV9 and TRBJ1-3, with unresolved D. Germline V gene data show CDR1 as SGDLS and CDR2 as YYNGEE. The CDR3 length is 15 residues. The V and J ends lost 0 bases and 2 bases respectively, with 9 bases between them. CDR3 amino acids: CASSVGSGTGNTIYF. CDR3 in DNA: TGTGCCAGCAGCGTAGGATCAGGCACTGGAAACACCATATATTTT.

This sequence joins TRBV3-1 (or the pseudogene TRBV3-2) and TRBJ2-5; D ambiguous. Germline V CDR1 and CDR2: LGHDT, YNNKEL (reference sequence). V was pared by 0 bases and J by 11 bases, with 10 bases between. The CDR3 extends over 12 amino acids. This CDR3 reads CASSQENWMQYF. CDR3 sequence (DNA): TGTGCCAGCAGCCAAGAGAACTGGATGCAGTACTTC.

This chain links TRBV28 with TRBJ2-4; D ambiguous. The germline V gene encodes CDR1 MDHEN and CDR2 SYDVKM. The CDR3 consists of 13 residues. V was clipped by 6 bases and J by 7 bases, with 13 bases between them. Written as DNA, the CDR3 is TGTGCCAGCAGACCACTGGGGATGAACATTCAGTACTTC. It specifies CASRPLGMNIQYF.

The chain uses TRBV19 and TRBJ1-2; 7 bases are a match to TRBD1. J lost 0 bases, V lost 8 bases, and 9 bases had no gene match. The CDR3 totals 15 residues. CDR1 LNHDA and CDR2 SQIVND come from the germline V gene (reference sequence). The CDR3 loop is CASGWTGGSNYGYTF. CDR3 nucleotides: TGTGCCAGTGGTTGGACAGGAGGGTCTAACTATGGCTACACCTTC.

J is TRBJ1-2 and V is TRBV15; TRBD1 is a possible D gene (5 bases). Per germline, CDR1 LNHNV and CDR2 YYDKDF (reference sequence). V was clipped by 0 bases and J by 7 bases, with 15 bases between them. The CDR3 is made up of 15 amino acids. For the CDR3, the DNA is TGTGCCACCAGCAGAGATGAGGGGAAGTGGGTTGGCTACACCTTC. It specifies CATSRDEGKWVGYTF.

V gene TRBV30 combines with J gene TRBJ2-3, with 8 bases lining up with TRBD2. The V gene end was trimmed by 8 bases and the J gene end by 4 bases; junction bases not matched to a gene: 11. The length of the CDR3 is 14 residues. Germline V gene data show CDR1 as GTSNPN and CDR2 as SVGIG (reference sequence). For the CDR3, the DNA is TGTGCCCGCAACCCGACTAGCGCCGCAGATACGCAGTATTTT. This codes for CARNPTSAADTQYF.

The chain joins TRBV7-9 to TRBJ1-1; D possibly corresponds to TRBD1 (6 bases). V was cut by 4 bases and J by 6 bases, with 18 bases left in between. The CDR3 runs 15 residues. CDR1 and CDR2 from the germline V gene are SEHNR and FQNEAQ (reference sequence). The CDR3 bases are TGTGCCAGCAGCTCCAAACAGGGTGGGGGGGCTGAAGCTTTCTTT. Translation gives CASSSKQGGGAEAFF. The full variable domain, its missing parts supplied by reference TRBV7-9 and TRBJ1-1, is DTGVSQNPRHKITKRGQNVTFRCDPISEHNRLYWYRQTLGQGPEFLTYFQNEAQLEKSRLLSDRFSAERPKGSFSTLEIQRTEQGDSAMYLCASSSKQGGGAEAFFGQGTRLTVV.

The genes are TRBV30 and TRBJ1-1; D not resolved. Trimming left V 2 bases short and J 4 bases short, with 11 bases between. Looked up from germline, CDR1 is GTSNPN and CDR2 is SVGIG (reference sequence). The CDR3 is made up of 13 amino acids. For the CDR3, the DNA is TGTGCCTGGAGTTTAAGCGTTGGCACTGAAGCTTTCTTT. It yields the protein CAWSLSVGTEAFF.

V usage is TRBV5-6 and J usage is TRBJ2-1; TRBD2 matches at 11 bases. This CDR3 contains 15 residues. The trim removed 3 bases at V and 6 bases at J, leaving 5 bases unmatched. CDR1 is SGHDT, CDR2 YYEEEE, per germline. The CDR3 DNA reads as TGTGCCAGCAGCTCTAGCGGGAGGTACATCAATGAGCAGTTCTTC. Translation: CASSSSGRYINEQFF.

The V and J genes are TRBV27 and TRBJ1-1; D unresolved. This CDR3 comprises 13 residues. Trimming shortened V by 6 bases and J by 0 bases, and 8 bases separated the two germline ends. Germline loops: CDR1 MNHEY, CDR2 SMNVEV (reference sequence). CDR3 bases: TGTGCCAGCAGCACGACAATGAACACTGAAGCTTTCTTT. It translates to CASSTTMNTEAFF.

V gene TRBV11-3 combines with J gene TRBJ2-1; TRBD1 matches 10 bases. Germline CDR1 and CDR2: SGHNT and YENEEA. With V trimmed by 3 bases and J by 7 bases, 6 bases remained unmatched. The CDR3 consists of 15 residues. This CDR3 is CASSFGTGETNEQFF. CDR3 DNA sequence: TGTGCCAGCAGCTTCGGGACAGGGGAGACGAATGAGCAGTTCTTC.

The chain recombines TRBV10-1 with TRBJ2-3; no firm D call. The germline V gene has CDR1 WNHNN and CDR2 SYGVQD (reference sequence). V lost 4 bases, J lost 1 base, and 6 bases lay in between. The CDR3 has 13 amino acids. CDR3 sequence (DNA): TGCGCCAGCAGTGGTAAGGGCACAGATACGCAGTATTTT. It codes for CASSGKGTDTQYF.

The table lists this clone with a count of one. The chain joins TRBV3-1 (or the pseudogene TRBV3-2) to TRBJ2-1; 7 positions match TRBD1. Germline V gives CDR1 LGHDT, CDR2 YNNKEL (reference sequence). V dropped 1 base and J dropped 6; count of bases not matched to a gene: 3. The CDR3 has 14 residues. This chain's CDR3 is CASSQAQGFNEQFF. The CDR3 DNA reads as TGTGCCAGCAGCCAAGCACAGGGGTTCAATGAGCAGTTCTTC.

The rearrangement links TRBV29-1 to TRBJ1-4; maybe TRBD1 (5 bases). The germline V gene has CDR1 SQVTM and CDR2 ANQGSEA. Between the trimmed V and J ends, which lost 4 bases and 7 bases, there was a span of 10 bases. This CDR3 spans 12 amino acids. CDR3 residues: CSVARDSEKLFF. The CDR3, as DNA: TGCAGCGTTGCCAGGGATAGTGAAAAACTGTTTTTT.

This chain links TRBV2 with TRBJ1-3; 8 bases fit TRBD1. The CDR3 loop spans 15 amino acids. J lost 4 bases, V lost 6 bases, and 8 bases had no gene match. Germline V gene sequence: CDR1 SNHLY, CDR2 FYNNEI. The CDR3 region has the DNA TGTGCCAGCAGCGGACAGGGACTTAGGGGAAACACCATATATTTT. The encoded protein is CASSGQGLRGNTIYF.

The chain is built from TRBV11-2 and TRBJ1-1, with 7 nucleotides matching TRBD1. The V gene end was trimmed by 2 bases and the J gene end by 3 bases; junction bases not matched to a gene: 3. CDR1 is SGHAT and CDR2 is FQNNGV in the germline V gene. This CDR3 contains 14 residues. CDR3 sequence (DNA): TGTGCCAGCAGCTTACGGGACAGCTACACTGAAGCTTTCTTT. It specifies CASSLRDSYTEAFF.

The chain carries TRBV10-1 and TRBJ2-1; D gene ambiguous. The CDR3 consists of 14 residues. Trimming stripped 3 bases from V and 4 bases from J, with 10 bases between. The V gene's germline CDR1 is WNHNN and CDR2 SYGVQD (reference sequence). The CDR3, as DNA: TGCGCCAGCAGTGATGCTTCGGTATACAATGAGCAGTTCTTC. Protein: CASSDASVYNEQFF.

CDR3 nucleotides: TGCGCCAGCAGCCCCCTGGGCCCAAATGAAAAACTGTTTTTT. Amino acid sequence: CASSPLGPNEKLFF. The chain employs TRBV5-1 and TRBJ1-4; D gene uncertain. Germline V gene data show CDR1 as SGHRS and CDR2 as YFSETQ. The CDR3 has 14 amino acids. Trimming left V 4 bases short and J 5 bases short, with 12 bases between.

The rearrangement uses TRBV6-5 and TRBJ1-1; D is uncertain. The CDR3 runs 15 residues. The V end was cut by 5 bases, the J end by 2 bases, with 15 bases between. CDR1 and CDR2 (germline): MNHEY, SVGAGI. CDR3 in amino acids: CASSLDEPQNTEAFF. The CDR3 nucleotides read TGTGCCAGCAGTCTAGACGAACCTCAAAACACTGAAGCTTTCTTT.